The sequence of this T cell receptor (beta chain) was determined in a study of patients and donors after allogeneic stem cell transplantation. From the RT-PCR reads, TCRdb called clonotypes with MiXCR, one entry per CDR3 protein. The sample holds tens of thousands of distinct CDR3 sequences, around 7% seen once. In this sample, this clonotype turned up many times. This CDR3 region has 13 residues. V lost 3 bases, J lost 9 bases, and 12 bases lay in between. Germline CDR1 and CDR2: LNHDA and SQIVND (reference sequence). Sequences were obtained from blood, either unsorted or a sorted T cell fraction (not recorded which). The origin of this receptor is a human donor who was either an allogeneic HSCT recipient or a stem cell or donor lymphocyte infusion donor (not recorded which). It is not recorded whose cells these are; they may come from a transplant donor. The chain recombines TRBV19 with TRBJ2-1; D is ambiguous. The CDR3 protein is CASSIDELSEQFF. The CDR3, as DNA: TGTGCCAGTAGTATCGACGAATTAAGTGAGCAGTTCTTC.